This TCR beta chain was obtained from a study of blood T cell repertoires in COVID-19. Overall study: PBMCs, B-cell-depleted T cells, or T cells were the source of the cDNA or gDNA that made up the material.

This CDR3 region has 18 residues. After removal of 4 bases from V and 0 bases from J, the junction contained 15 bases not matched to a gene. Per the germline V gene, CDR1 is PRHDT and CDR2 is FYEKMQ (reference sequence). Some clones are missing from TCRdb's copy, which holds only in-frame ones; the method was immunoSEQ multiplex PCR. Of around 100,000 clones in the sample, approximately 84% were seen once. The sequence derives from a man aged 40-49 years with acute or convalescent COVID-19. The chain carries TRBV13 and TRBJ2-7; 7 bases match TRBD1. Sequenced input: peripheral blood. The DNA for the CDR3 is TGTGCCAGCAGCTCTCCGACAGGGAAAGGGCATAGCTCCTACGAGCAGTACTTC. Translated: CASSSPTGKGHSSYEQYF. Filled out from reference TRBV13 and TRBJ2-7, the complete variable domain reads AAGVIQSPRHLIKEKRETATLKCYPIPRHDTVYWYQQGPGQDPQFLISFYEKMQSDKGSIPDRFSAQQFSDYHSELNMSSLELGDSALYFCASSSPTGKGHSSYEQYFGPGTRLTVT.